This paragraph reports one TCR beta chain. Here immunoSEQ multiplex PCR was the method, and the copy in TCRdb shows in-frame clones only, minus some. The table lists just over 200,000 clones, under 90% of them singletons. This record belongs to a study of blood T cell repertoires in COVID-19. This CDR3 is built from 14 residues. With 3 bases removed from V and 7 bases from J, the gap between germline ends came to 10 bases. The germline CDR1 and CDR2 sequences are SGHTA and FQGTGA. The sequencing input was peripheral blood. The clonotype originates from a man older than 75 with acute or convalescent COVID-19. The gene calls are TRBV7-3 and TRBJ1-6; D call uncertain. As DNA, the CDR3 is TGTGCCAGCAGCTTGGGCCTAGCAAATTCACCCCTCCACTTT. Translating gives CASSLGLANSPLHF.